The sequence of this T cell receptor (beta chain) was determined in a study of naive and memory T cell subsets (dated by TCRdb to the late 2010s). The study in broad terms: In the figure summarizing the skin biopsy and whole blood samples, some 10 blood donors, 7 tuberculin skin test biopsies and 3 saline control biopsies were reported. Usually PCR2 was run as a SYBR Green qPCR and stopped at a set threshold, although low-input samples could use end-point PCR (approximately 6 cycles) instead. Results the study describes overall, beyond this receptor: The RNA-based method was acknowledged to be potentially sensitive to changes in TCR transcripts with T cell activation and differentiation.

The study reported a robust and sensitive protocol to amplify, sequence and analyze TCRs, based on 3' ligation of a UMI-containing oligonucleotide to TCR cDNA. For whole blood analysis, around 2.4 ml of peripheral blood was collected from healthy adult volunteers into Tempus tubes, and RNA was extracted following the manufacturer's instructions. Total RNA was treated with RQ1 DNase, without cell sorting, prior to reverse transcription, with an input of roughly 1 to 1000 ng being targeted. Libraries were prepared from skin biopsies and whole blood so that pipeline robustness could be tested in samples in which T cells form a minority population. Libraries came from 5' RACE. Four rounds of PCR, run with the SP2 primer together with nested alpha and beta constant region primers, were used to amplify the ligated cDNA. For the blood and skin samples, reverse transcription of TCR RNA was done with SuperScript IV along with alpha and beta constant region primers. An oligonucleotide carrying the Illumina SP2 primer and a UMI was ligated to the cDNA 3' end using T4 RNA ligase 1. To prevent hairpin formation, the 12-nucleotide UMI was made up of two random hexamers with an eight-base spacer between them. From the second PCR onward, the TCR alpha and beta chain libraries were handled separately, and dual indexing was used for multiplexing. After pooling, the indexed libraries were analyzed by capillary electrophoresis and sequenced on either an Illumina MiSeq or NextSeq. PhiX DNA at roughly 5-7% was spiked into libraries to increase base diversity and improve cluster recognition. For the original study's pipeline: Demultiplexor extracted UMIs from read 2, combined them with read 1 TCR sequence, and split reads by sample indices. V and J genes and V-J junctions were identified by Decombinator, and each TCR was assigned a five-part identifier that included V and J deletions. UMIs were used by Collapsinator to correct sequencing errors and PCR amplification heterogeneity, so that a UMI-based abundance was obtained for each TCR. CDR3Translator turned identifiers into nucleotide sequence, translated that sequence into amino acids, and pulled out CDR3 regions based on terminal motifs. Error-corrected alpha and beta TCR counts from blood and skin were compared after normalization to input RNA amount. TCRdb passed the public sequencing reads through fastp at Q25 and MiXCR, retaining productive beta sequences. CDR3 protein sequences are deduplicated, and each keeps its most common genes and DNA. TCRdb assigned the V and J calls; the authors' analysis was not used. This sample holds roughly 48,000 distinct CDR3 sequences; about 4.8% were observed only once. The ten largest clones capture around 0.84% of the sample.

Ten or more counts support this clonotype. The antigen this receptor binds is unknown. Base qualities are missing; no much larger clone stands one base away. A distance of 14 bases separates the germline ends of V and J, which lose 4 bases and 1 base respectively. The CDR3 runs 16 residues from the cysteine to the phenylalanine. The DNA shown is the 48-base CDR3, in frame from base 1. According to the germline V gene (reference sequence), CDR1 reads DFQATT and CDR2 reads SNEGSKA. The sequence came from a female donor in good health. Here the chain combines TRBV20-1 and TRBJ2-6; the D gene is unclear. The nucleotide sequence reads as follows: TGCAGTGCTAACCGTAGAGCAAAGTCTGGGGCCAACGTCCTGACTTTC. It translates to CSANRRAKSGANVLTF.